This TCR beta chain comes out of a study of CD8 T cells in ankylosing spondylitis (dated by TCRdb to 2015 to 2018). Background on the whole study: T cell receptor beta repertoires were profiled in healthy donors and ankylosing spondylitis patients so that disease-linked TCR variants could be found. In total, the full study cohort was made up of some 110 healthy donors and 25 to 30 ankylosing spondylitis patients. Peripheral blood was sampled, and synovial fluid was also collected from ankylosing spondylitis patients. What the study reported, not specific to this receptor: A TCR beta motif made up of several highly homologous amino acid variants appeared to be characteristic of blood from ankylosing spondylitis patients. According to the report, matched synovial fluid samples from ankylosing spondylitis patients were significantly enriched for the disease-linked clones. Some motif variants had previously been reported in the synovial fluid and blood of reactive arthritis patients, which suggests shared mechanisms of disease initiation. The disease-linked clones had a CD8+ phenotype and were found at relatively low frequencies in peripheral blood.

Data came from an Illumina HiSeq 2500. Quantitative 5'-RACE with molecular barcodes was used to prepare TCR beta libraries. As for the original processing: A new computational method based on a probabilistic model of VDJ rearrangement was used to identify disease-linked TCR variants. TCRdb redid the processing of the public reads, applying fastp at Q25 and MiXCR, and retained in-frame beta chains. Each record represents a unique CDR3 protein, reported with the most common genes and DNA among its rows. The V and J calls were determined by TCRdb, not by the authors. The sample includes some 800,000 distinct CDR3 sequences, with about 12% observed a single time. The biggest ten clones account for about 0.5% of the sample. In its sample, this clonotype was seen a few times. This receptor's antigen is unknown. No much larger clone exists at a distance of one base, and base qualities are not known. V gives up 4 bases and J gives up 4 bases, and the segment between their germline ends measures 13 bases. CDR1 SGHAT and CDR2 FQNNGV were looked up in the germline V gene. Counted from cysteine to phenylalanine, this CDR3 has 14 amino acids. Only the CDR3 DNA is retained, 42 bases long and in frame from the first base.

The source is a male donor with ankylosing spondylitis. Source material: blood, either unsorted or a sorted T cell fraction (not recorded which). This sequence uses TRBV11-2 and TRBJ1-2, with the D gene too uncertain to name. The CDR3: CASSSDREAYGYTF. In nucleotide form, the sequence is TGTGCCAGCAGCTCTGACCGAGAAGCCTATGGCTACACCTTC.